The 23 T cell receptor beta chains listed next were all sequenced from one sample in a study of early T cells in non-severe SARS-CoV-2 infection. Each CDR3 protein is one row after TCRdb ran MiXCR on the 5' RACE reads. This sample has roughly 50,000 distinct CDR3 sequences, with about 7.8% found just once. The sequenced sample consisted of whole blood. The source is an adult who was a healthcare worker with PCR-confirmed SARS-CoV-2 infection or an uninfected control (not recorded which).

J is TRBJ2-3 and V is TRBV12-3 or TRBV12-4, with no clear D. Trimming took 0 bases from V and 0 from J, leaving 10 bases between them. This CDR3 region has 16 residues. The CDR3 bases are TGTGCCAGCAGTTTAGCGTTCGTGGTGAGCACAGATACGCAGTATTTT. This sequence encodes CASSLAFVVSTDTQYF.

Note on this clonotype: With a much larger clone just one base away, this may be a read error. This sequence joins TRBV18 and TRBJ1-4; perhaps TRBD1 as D (6 bases). The CDR3 extends over 14 amino acids. The germline V gene encodes CDR1 KGHSH and CDR2 LQKENI. For the CDR3, the DNA is TGTGTCAGCTCACCATCAGGGGAGTTGGAAAAACTGTTTTTT. Translating it yields CVSSPSGELEKLFF.

There are many counts of this clonotype. The chain carries TRBV18 and TRBJ1-5; no reliable D call. Trimming cost V 1 base and J 4 bases, with 11 bases left between them. CDR3 size: 15 residues. From germline, CDR1 is KGHSH and CDR2 LQKENI. The CDR3 coding sequence is TGTGCCAGCTCACCACAGAGGGCAGGTAATCAGCCCCAGCATTTT. It yields the protein CASSPQRAGNQPQHF.

This clonotype was detected many times. The V call is TRBV5-1, the J call TRBJ2-1; D may correspond to TRBD1 or TRBD2 (5 bases each). The CDR3 runs 15 residues. Germline assignment: CDR1 SGHRS and CDR2 YFSETQ. Trimming removed 0 bases from V and 2 bases from J, with 9 bases in between. CDR3 in amino acids: CASSLGGEPYNEQFF. The CDR3 DNA follows: TGCGCCAGCAGCTTGGGAGGGGAACCCTACAATGAGCAGTTCTTC.

This clonotype is medium-sized in the sample. V is TRBV28 and J is TRBJ1-5; D gene ambiguous. This CDR3 spans 14 amino acids. Germline V gives CDR1 MDHEN, CDR2 SYDVKM. Trimming removed 4 bases at V and 0 bases at J, with 7 bases between. The CDR3 DNA is TGTGCCAGCAGTTGGGGTTATAGCAATCAGCCCCAGCATTTT. It translates to CASSWGYSNQPQHF.

This clonotype was observed a few times. V usage is TRBV5-4 and J usage is TRBJ2-3; D uncertain. The CDR3 extends over 14 amino acids. Trimming cost V 4 bases and J 2 bases, with 11 bases left between them. The germline V gene encodes CDR1 SGHNT and CDR2 YYREEE (reference sequence). CDR3 nucleotide sequence: TGTGCCAGCAGCGTCGACATCGCCACAGATACGCAGTATTTT. This gives the protein CASSVDIATDTQYF.

This clonotype was observed at least ten times. CDR3 in DNA: TGCAGCGTTGAAGGGGCCCTAGCCAAAAACATTCAGTACTTC. This sequence encodes CSVEGALAKNIQYF. This chain links TRBV29-1 with TRBJ2-4; no reliable D call. Germline CDR1 reads SQVTM; CDR2 reads ANQGSEA. The V end lost 1 base, the J end lost 0 bases, and 7 bases lay between the germline ends. This CDR3 spans 14 amino acids.

This clonotype was observed many times. The CDR3 region has the DNA TGCAGTCATACGGGACTAGCGGGATACAATGAGCAGTTCTTC. Translation: CSHTGLAGYNEQFF. The chain combines TRBV20-1 with TRBJ2-1; 13 positions match TRBD2. The germline V gene has CDR1 DFQATT and CDR2 SNEGSKA (reference sequence). The CDR3 is 14 residues long. V shed 8 bases, J shed 4 bases, and the junction held 5 bases outside the gene matches.

This clonotype has at least ten counts. Here the CDR3 reads CAISEFGGADTQYF. CDR3 bases: TGTGCCATCAGTGAGTTCGGGGGCGCAGATACGCAGTATTTT. V and J are TRBV10-3 and TRBJ2-3; D might be TRBD1 or TRBD2, each matching 6 bases. This CDR3 spans 14 amino acids. V was clipped by 1 base and J by 4 bases, with 9 bases between them. Germline V gene lookup returns CDR1 ENHRY and CDR2 SYGVKD.

This clonotype was detected a few times. The gene calls are TRBV7-8 and TRBJ2-5; D is unresolved. Per germline, CDR1 SGHVS and CDR2 FQNEAQ. V lost 0 bases to trimming and J lost 4 bases, with 24 bases between them. This CDR3 is 19 amino acids long. As DNA, the CDR3 is TGTGCCAGCAGCTTAGCGCGTCTCTGGGGAAGGGATCTATCAGAGACCCAGTACTTC. Translating gives CASSLARLWGRDLSETQYF.

The V gene is TRBV10-2, the J gene TRBJ2-7, with TRBD1 matching 9 bases. J was trimmed by 6 bases and V by 6 bases; bases with no gene match: 9. Germline CDR1 is WSHSY and CDR2 is SAAADI. The CDR3 loop spans 14 amino acids. Here the CDR3 reads CASSYGTGTGEQYF. The CDR3, as DNA: TGCGCCAGCAGCTACGGGACAGGGACAGGCGAGCAGTACTTC.

The rearrangement joins TRBV6-2 or TRBV6-3 to TRBJ2-7; D unclear. The germline V gene has CDR1 MNHEY and CDR2 SVGEGT. The CDR3 is 11 residues long. Trimming cost V 5 bases and J 7 bases, with 9 bases left between them. The CDR3 reads CASSDFREQYF. The CDR3 DNA reads as TGTGCCAGCAGTGACTTCAGGGAGCAGTACTTC.

This clonotype has a count of ten or more. The V gene is TRBV28, the J gene TRBJ1-5; D might be TRBD1 (6 bases). This CDR3 comprises 15 residues. Trimming took off 5 bases at V and 2 bases at J, with 13 bases between the two ends. Germline V gene sequence: CDR1 MDHEN, CDR2 SYDVKM. CDR3 amino acids: CASSTRAGGNQPQHF. DNA of the CDR3: TGTGCCAGCAGTACCCGGGCAGGGGGCAATCAGCCCCAGCATTTT.

This clonotype was recorded many times. The rearrangement links TRBV9 to TRBJ2-2; no firm D call. V lost 0 bases, J lost 5 bases, and 8 bases lay in between. Per the germline V gene, CDR1 is SGDLS and CDR2 is YYNGEE. This CDR3 is built from 14 residues. The CDR3 nucleotides are TGTGCCAGCAGCGTAGGTCAGGCTACCGGGGAGCTGTTTTTT. Translated: CASSVGQATGELFF.

This clonotype was seen many times. This chain uses TRBV28 with TRBJ2-5; tentative D call: TRBD2 (5 bases). Germline CDR1 is MDHEN and CDR2 is SYDVKM. Trimming cost V 4 bases and J 2 bases, with 17 bases left between them. The CDR3 spans 16 residues. For the CDR3, the DNA is TGTGCCAGCAGTTCCCCCCACAAACTAGTTCAAGAGACCCAGTACTTC. Translated: CASSSPHKLVQETQYF. The full variable domain, in which reference TRBV28 and TRBJ2-5 provide the parts outside the CDR3, is DVKVTQSSRYLVKRTGEKVFLECVQDMDHENMFWYRQDPGLGLRLIYFSYDVKMKEKGDIPEGYSVSREKKERFSLILESASTNQTSMYLCASSSPHKLVQETQYFGPGTRLLVL.

The table lists this clonotype with many counts. The V and J genes are TRBV4-3 and TRBJ1-4; 9 bases align to TRBD1. Germline CDR1 and CDR2: LGHNA and YSLEER. This CDR3 comprises 15 residues. The junction had 5 bases not matched to a gene; V was cut back by 1 base and J by 8 bases. CDR3 amino acids: CASSQGTDRGEKLFF. DNA of the CDR3: TGCGCCAGCAGCCAAGGGACGGACAGGGGAGAAAAACTGTTTTTT.

The J gene is TRBJ2-7, the V gene TRBV12-3 or TRBV12-4; D possibly corresponds to TRBD1 (6 bases). The CDR3 consists of 15 residues. V dropped 5 bases and J dropped 3 bases, with 17 bases sitting between them. The CDR3 coding sequence is TGTGCCAGCAGTCCTACGACAGGTGGACGCTACGAGCAGTACTTC. Its translation is CASSPTTGGRYEQYF.

This clonotype was counted a few times. This rearrangement joins TRBV6-1 to TRBJ2-5; 9 positions agree with TRBD2. Germline CDR1 and CDR2: MNHNS and SASEGT. The junction had 4 bases not matched to a gene; V was cut back by 1 base and J by 1 base. There are 16 residues in the CDR3. This CDR3 reads CASSEGVSGGQETQYF. The CDR3 bases are TGTGCCAGCAGTGAAGGGGTTAGCGGGGGCCAAGAGACCCAGTACTTC.

At least ten counts were recorded for this clonotype. The V call is TRBV3-1, the J call TRBJ1-4, with 10 bases lining up with TRBD1. The V and J ends lost 1 base and 8 bases, in that order; junction bases with no gene match: 10. Looked up from germline, CDR1 is LGHDT and CDR2 is YNNKEL (reference sequence). The CDR3 has 17 amino acids. As DNA, the CDR3 is TGTGCCAGCAGCCAAGCTCGACAGGGGGCCCTGAGGGAAAAACTGTTTTTT. Translating gives CASSQARQGALREKLFF.

This clonotype was observed a few times. This chain links TRBV27 with TRBJ2-7; 8 positions agree with TRBD1. Germline values: CDR1 MNHEY, CDR2 SMNVEV (reference sequence). The CDR3 loop spans 14 amino acids. The V and J ends lost 3 bases and 3 bases, in that order; junction bases with no gene match: 4. The CDR3 loop reads CASSFWTGSYEQYF. Here the CDR3 DNA reads TGTGCCAGCAGTTTCTGGACAGGGAGCTACGAGCAGTACTTC.

The chain joins TRBV29-1 to TRBJ2-5, with unresolved D. CDR1 is SQVTM and CDR2 is ANQGSEA in the germline V gene. With 1 base removed from V and 2 bases from J, the gap between germline ends came to 5 bases. The CDR3 runs to 12 residues. CDR3 region: CSVEAGQETQYF. The CDR3 coding sequence is TGCAGCGTTGAAGCAGGTCAAGAGACCCAGTACTTC.

This clonotype has a handful of counts. The chain joins TRBV3-1 to TRBJ2-5; 13 nucleotides line up with TRBD2. V lost 3 bases and J lost 4; bases outside the gene matches: 5. The CDR3 totals 16 residues. The V gene's germline CDR1 is LGHDT and CDR2 YNNKEL (reference sequence). CDR3: CASSHTSGGAPETQYF. Here the CDR3 DNA reads TGTGCCAGCAGCCATACTAGCGGGGGGGCCCCAGAGACCCAGTACTTC.

The sample holds many counts of this clonotype. The J gene is TRBJ1-4, the V gene TRBV30, with TRBD1 identical over 7 bases. The CDR3 length is 16 residues. Germline CDR1 and CDR2: GTSNPN and SVGIG (reference sequence). J lost 1 base, V lost 2 bases, and 7 bases had no gene match. The CDR3 spells CAWSTLRQGTNEKLFF. CDR3 coding DNA: TGTGCCTGGAGTACGCTTCGACAGGGAACTAATGAAAAACTGTTTTTT.